This entry describes one T cell receptor beta chain. The sample is drawn from a study of somatic mutations in cytotoxic T cells in rheumatoid arthritis. Original processing methods: After comparison against published virus-specific TCRB sequences, only a few of the patient CD8+ clones larger than 1% turned out to match them. The protocol was immunoSEQ multiplex PCR, while the TCRdb copy is restricted to in-frame clones and leaves out a portion. Clone size and the V and J calls come from that table; the DNA yielded D and trimming. This sample has 20,000 or so clones; about 85% occur once, and the top ten carry approximately 9.9%. Input material: CD8+ T cells sorted from blood. This clonotype was obtained from a man aged 18 to 30 with rheumatoid arthritis.

The CDR3 sequence is CATRAGNSYNEQFF. In DNA form, the CDR3 reads TGTGCCACCAGGGCGGGGAACTCCTACAATGAGCAGTTCTTC. The V gene is TRBV9, the J gene TRBJ2-1, with TRBD2 as a possible D gene (6 bases). Trimming shortened V by 9 bases and J by 0 bases, and 13 bases separated the two germline ends. This CDR3 has 14 amino acids. Germline CDR1 reads SGDLS; CDR2 reads YYNGEE.